These 9 T cell receptor beta chains were all obtained from the same sample, sequenced in a study of identical twins. In TCRdb, the 5' RACE reads were re-called with MiXCR into one record per CDR3 protein. The sample carries 1.5 million to 2 million distinct CDR3 sequences, roughly a third recorded once. The sequencing sample was made of cord blood. All receptors come from a newborn girl in good health.

This clonotype occurred a few times. V is TRBV5-1 and J is TRBJ2-3; 7 nucleotides match TRBD1. Trimming took 4 bases from V and 3 from J; bases not matched to a gene: 5. The CDR3 runs 14 residues. Germline CDR1 is SGHRS and CDR2 is YFSETQ. The CDR3 loop is CASSPGQMTDTQYF. The CDR3 DNA reads as TGCGCCAGCAGCCCGGGACAGATGACAGATACGCAGTATTTT.

This sequence joins TRBV7-6 and TRBJ1-6; D gene unclear. The CDR3 length is 14 residues. V was shortened by 5 bases and J by 5 bases, with 10 bases between the two germline ends. Per the germline V gene, CDR1 is SGHVS and CDR2 is FNYEAQ. CDR3: CASSPRGDNSPLHF. The CDR3, as DNA: TGTGCCAGCAGCCCTCGGGGAGATAATTCACCCCTCCACTTT.

The chain couples TRBV18 to TRBJ2-5; D gene uncertain. This CDR3 contains 14 residues. V was cut by 1 base and J by 1 base, with 7 bases left in between. Germline V gene data show CDR1 as KGHSH and CDR2 as LQKENI. In DNA form, the CDR3 reads TGTGCCAGCTCACCACGGCACTCCCAAGAGACCCAGTACTTC. It translates to CASSPRHSQETQYF. The full variable domain, in which reference TRBV18 and TRBJ2-5 provide the parts outside the CDR3, is NAGVMQNPRHLVRRRGQEARLRCSPMKGHSHVYWYRQLPEEGLKFMVYLQKENIIDESGMPKERFSAEFPKEGPSILRIQQVVRGDSAAYFCASSPRHSQETQYFGPGTRLLVL.

Comment on this clonotype: Germline is not matched at one junction end, which may reflect a read error. This sequence joins TRBV20-1 and TRBJ2-5; D perhaps matches TRBD2 (5 bases). Germline CDR1 DFQATT, CDR2 SNEGSKA (reference sequence). The CDR3 extends over 11 amino acids. CDR3 in amino acids: CSARLAEIQYF. In DNA, the CDR3 is TGCAGTGCTAGACTAGCAGAGATCCAGTACTTC.

In this sample, this clonotype turned up once. The V and J genes are TRBV5-6 and TRBJ2-3; 7 nucleotides match TRBD1. This CDR3 has 15 residues. V lost 0 bases to trimming and J lost 3 bases; unmatched junction nucleotides: 4. CDR1 is SGHDT and CDR2 is YYEEEE in the germline V gene. The CDR3, as DNA: TGTGCCAGCAGCTTGGTTGGACAGGCGACAGATACGCAGTATTTT. Protein product: CASSLVGQATDTQYF.

This clonotype has only a few counts. The genes are TRBV5-1 and TRBJ1-4; TRBD1 aligns across 8 bases. The V gene's germline CDR1 is SGHRS and CDR2 YFSETQ. The CDR3 sequence is 16 residues long. V lost 2 bases and J lost 7; bases outside the gene matches: 10. Here the CDR3 DNA reads TGCGCCAGCAGCTTAGGGACAGGAGTCCTCAGTGAAAAACTGTTTTTT. Its translation: CASSLGTGVLSEKLFF.

This clonotype turned up a few times. The gene calls are TRBV4-1 and TRBJ1-5, with D possibly TRBD1 on 5 matching bases. Germline V CDR1 and CDR2: MGHRA, YSYEKL. V shed 4 bases and J shed 2 bases, with 6 bases lying between them. The CDR3 totals 13 residues. CDR3 nucleotide sequence: TGCGCCAGCAGCCGGACACGCAATCAGCCCCAGCATTTT. Residues: CASSRTRNQPQHF.

The chain uses TRBV25-1 and TRBJ1-6, with no clear D. This CDR3 contains 11 residues. Trimming left V 3 bases short and J 9 bases short, with 3 bases between. Looked up from germline, CDR1 is MGHDK and CDR2 is SYGVNS. The CDR3 DNA reads TGTGCCAGCAGTGAGGGTTCACCCCTCCACTTT. It yields the protein CASSEGSPLHF.

This clonotype showed up just once. The gene calls are TRBV5-1 and TRBJ2-1, with TRBD2 identical over 14 bases. J was trimmed by 1 base and V by 4 bases; bases with no gene match: 7. The CDR3 runs to 18 residues. Germline V gene lookup returns CDR1 SGHRS and CDR2 YFSETQ. The CDR3 reads CASSLGLAGALSYNEQFF. The CDR3 nucleotides are TGCGCCAGCAGCCTGGGACTAGCGGGGGCCCTTTCCTACAATGAGCAGTTCTTC.